This section outlines one T cell receptor (beta chain) sequence together with its context. Its specificity is not known. PCR amplification relied on 60 Vbeta primers (plus 13 Jbeta primers). Clones were sequenced by immunoSEQ multiplex PCR, and TCRdb holds only the in-frame ones, with some missing. The sample includes under 150,000 clones, roughly 80% of them seen just once. The germline CDR1 and CDR2 sequences are GTSNPN and SVGIG (reference sequence). CDR3 length: 15 amino acids. With 3 bases clipped from V and 1 base from J, the junction kept 4 bases outside the gene matches. This record comes from a study of cytomegalovirus exposure and HLA in healthy donors. Points from the study as a whole: A later analysis linked a missense variant in DCLRE1C to the trimming of TCR beta V and J genes. CMV serostatus was the only immune exposure information that was available. Later analysis showed TCR association rates varying by HLA locus, highest for DRB1 and lowest for HLA-C.

The source is a boy aged 5-17 years in good health and CMV-seronegative. Material: PBMCs. The chain employs TRBV30 and TRBJ2-3; TRBD2 aligns across 10 bases. The CDR3 DNA is TGTGCCTGGAGAAAAGCGGGGGGGGGCACAGATACGCAGTATTTT. Translated, it gives CAWRKAGGGTDTQYF.